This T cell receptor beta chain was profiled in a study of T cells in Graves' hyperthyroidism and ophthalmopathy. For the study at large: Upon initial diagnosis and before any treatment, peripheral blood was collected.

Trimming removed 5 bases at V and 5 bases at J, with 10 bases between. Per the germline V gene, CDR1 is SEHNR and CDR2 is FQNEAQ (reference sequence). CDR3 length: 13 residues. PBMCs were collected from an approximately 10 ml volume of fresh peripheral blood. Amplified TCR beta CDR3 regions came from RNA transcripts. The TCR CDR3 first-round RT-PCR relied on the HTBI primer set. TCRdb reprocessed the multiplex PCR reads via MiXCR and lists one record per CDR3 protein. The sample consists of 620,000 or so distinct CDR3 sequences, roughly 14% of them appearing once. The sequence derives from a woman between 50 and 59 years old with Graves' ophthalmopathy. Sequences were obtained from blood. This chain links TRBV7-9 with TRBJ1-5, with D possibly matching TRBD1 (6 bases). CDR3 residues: CASSLDSHQPQHF. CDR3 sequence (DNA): TGTGCCAGCAGCCTGGACAGCCATCAGCCCCAGCATTTT.